This TCR beta chain is from a study of blood T cells in healthy people across ages. General study results and limits: Naive T cell percentage by flow cytometry tracked strongly with beta diversity. CMV status of donors was not determined, possibly confounding expanded clonotype changes.

With a J-beta primer mix and a sample-barcoded 5' primer, a second PCR ran roughly 7 to 11 cycles. One entry per CDR3 protein, called by TCRdb with MiXCR from the 5' RACE reads. The sample consists of more than 900,000 distinct CDR3 sequences, less than 25% of them appearing once. There are 15 residues in the CDR3. Losses at the gene ends were 2 bases for V and 4 bases for J; bases not matched to a gene: 7. Per germline, CDR1 SGHAT and CDR2 FQNNGV. As to this clonotype: Its antigen is still unknown.

The data also belong to a second study, concerning T cells of mothers and their children.

The chain uses TRBV11-2 and TRBJ2-5; 7 bases are a match to TRBD1. Sequencing input: blood. The TCR comes from a girl aged 2 to 10 in good health. CDR3 sequence (DNA): TGTGCCAGCAGCTTACAAACAGGGGAGCGAGAGACCCAGTACTTC. It codes for CASSLQTGERETQYF.